This is a list of T cell receptor beta chains from one sample in a study of regulatory T cells in long-lasting Graves disease. TCRdb reanalysed the multiplex PCR reads using MiXCR and keeps one entry per CDR3 protein. In the table there are more than 650,000 distinct CDR3 sequences, 25% to 35% of which are singletons. The source material was peripheral blood mononuclear cells (PBMCs), sampled when the disease was refractory, from a patient treated with antithyroid drugs. The receptors were sampled from a female donor with Graves disease. Both conserved end residues are part of each CDR3. The D gene is left open where the match is weak. Clone size, where shown, is once, few, many, or a class for clones that have expanded.

v_call: TRBV12-3/TRBV12-4
j_call: TRBJ1-1
clone_size: few
d_call: TRBD1
cdr3_aa: CASSSEGAHGEAFF
cdr3_nt: TGTGCCAGCAGTTCGGAGGGGGCGCATGGTGAAGCTTTCTTT

v_call: TRBV30
j_call: TRBJ1-5
clone_size: -
d_call: -
cdr3_aa: CAWSIDRGNQPQHF
cdr3_nt: TGTGCCTGGAGTATTGACAGAGGGAATCAGCCCCAGCATTTT

v_call: TRBV12-3/TRBV12-4
j_call: TRBJ2-6
clone_size: -
d_call: -
cdr3_aa: CASRSPLSRAGANLLTF
cdr3_nt: TGTGCCAGCAGGTCCCCTCTTAGTCGGGCGGGGGCCAACCTCCTGACTTTC

v_call: TRBV20-1
j_call: TRBJ1-4
clone_size: -
d_call: -
cdr3_aa: CSAQKGGVNEKLFF
cdr3_nt: TGCAGTGCCCAAAAAGGCGGGGTTAATGAAAAACTGTTTTTT

v_call: TRBV12-3/TRBV12-4
j_call: TRBJ2-7
clone_size: many
d_call: -
cdr3_aa: CASSSGQGLYEQYF
cdr3_nt: TGTGCCAGCAGTTCGGGTCAGGGACTCTACGAGCAGTACTTC

v_call: TRBV7-2
j_call: TRBJ1-2
clone_size: -
d_call: TRBD1
cdr3_aa: CASSSLRDRGGYTF
cdr3_nt: TGTGCCAGCAGCTCACTCCGAGACAGGGGTGGCTACACCTTC

v_call: TRBV2
j_call: TRBJ1-4
clone_size: many
d_call: -
cdr3_aa: CASRGFTEKLFF
cdr3_nt: TGTGCCAGCAGGGGGTTTACTGAAAAACTGTTTTTT

v_call: TRBV5-1
j_call: TRBJ2-5
clone_size: once
d_call: TRBD2
cdr3_aa: CASSLEAGGVETQYF
cdr3_nt: TGCGCCAGCAGCTTGGAGGCGGGAGGGGTGGAGACCCAGTACTTC

v_call: TRBV4-1
j_call: TRBJ1-2
clone_size: -
d_call: -
cdr3_aa: CASSQDPGGYGYTF
cdr3_nt: TGCGCCAGCAGCCAAGATCCAGGAGGCTATGGCTACACCTTC

v_call: TRBV29-1
j_call: TRBJ2-7
clone_size: -
d_call: -
cdr3_aa: CSVERTVYEQYF
cdr3_nt: TGCAGCGTTGAGAGGACAGTCTACGAGCAGTACTTC

v_call: TRBV12-3/TRBV12-4
j_call: TRBJ1-1
clone_size: few
d_call: TRBD1
cdr3_aa: CASGQGTDYNTEAFF
cdr3_nt: TGTGCCAGCGGTCAGGGGACAGACTATAACACTGAAGCTTTCTTT